The 29 T cell receptor beta chains below come from one sample, sequenced in a study of T cell clonotyping in hematopoietic cell transplantation (dated by TCRdb to the early 2020s). The library was produced with the immunoSEQ multiplex PCR assay. The source is immuneACCESS, and TCRdb retained only in-frame sequences with V and J called. Part of the clones is not carried over; for the studies checked, unresolved V genes explain less than half of this, and the remainder is unexplained. The sample contains about 5,700 clones, 26% of them found a single time. Clones ranked in the top ten supply roughly an eighth of the sample. The intended sense of this specimen's time point label: 180 days after allo-HCT. The specimen was peripheral blood mononuclear cells, collected 180 days after allogeneic stem cell transplant. Receptors were obtained from a male patient in his thirties or forties who had an allogeneic stem cell transplant from an unrelated donor, so the T cells may come from the graft donor. Some clones in this sample may be carry-over from other donors' samples.

The rearrangement joins TRBV28 to TRBJ2-5; TRBD1 aligns across 9 bases. The ends lost 5 bases at V and 5 bases at J; junction bases unmatched: 9. CDR1 and CDR2 (germline): MDHEN, SYDVKM. This CDR3 region has 15 residues. CDR3 region: CASSTGTGGAETQYF. CDR3 bases: TGTGCCAGCAGTACCGGAACAGGGGGCGCGGAGACCCAGTACTTC. The full variable domain, its missing parts supplied by reference TRBV28 and TRBJ2-5, is DVKVTQSSRYLVKRTGEKVFLECVQDMDHENMFWYRQDPGLGLRLIYFSYDVKMKEKGDIPEGYSVSREKKERFSLILESASTNQTSMYLCASSTGTGGAETQYFGPGTRLLVL.

The chain uses TRBV5-8 and TRBJ2-7, with D possibly TRBD1 on 6 matching bases. The V and J ends lost 6 bases and 0 bases respectively, with 16 bases between them. This CDR3 region has 15 residues. Germline CDR1 reads SGHTS; CDR2 reads YDEGEE. The CDR3 loop reads CASTPPHRASYEQYF. As DNA, the CDR3 is TGTGCCAGCACCCCCCCCCACAGGGCCTCCTACGAGCAGTACTTC. Combining the CDR3 with reference TRBV5-8 and TRBJ2-7 gives the whole variable domain EAGVTQSPTHLIKTRGQQATLRCSPISGHTSVYWYQQALGLGLQFLLWYDEGEERNRGNFPPRFSGRQFPNYSSELNVNALELEDSALYLCASTPPHRASYEQYFGPGTRLTVT.

The CDR3 DNA sequence: TGTGCCTGGAGTACAAGGACAGGGGGCCAGCATTTT. This gives the protein CAWSTRTGGQHF. V and J are TRBV30 and TRBJ1-5, with 10 bases matching TRBD1. The CDR3 length is 12 residues. Germline V gives CDR1 GTSNPN, CDR2 SVGIG (reference sequence). V was pared by 2 bases and J by 12 bases, with 4 bases of the junction left unmatched.

This clone was counted only a few times. The J gene is TRBJ2-1, the V gene TRBV7-2; no clear D. Per germline, CDR1 SGHTA and CDR2 FQGNSA. This CDR3 has 12 amino acids. Deletions cut 4 bases from V and 5 bases from J, with 6 bases between. The CDR3 DNA reads as TGTGCCAGCAGCTACGGTAACAATGAGCAGTTCTTC. This translates into CASSYGNNEQFF.

This chain joins TRBV30 and TRBJ1-3; TRBD1 agrees at 7 bases. The CDR3 loop spans 22 amino acids. Germline V gene sequence: CDR1 GTSNPN, CDR2 SVGIG (reference sequence). Unmatched junction bases numbered 25, after V lost 2 bases and J lost 0 bases. For the CDR3, the DNA is TGTGCCTGGAGTACGTTCAAGGGGGCCTTTTTCGGCGGGTCTGACTCTGGAAACACCATATATTTT. Protein product: CAWSTFKGAFFGGSDSGNTIYF.

This clone occurred a few times. The V gene is TRBV20-1, the J gene TRBJ2-7, with D perhaps given as TRBD1 or TRBD2 (5 bases each). Per germline, CDR1 DFQATT and CDR2 SNEGSKA (reference sequence). The CDR3 contains 11 residues. V was trimmed by 7 bases and J by 3 bases, leaving 10 bases between them. The CDR3 coding sequence is TGCAGTGTGGGACCTTACTACGAGCAGTACTTC. Its protein product is CSVGPYYEQYF.

This clone has only a few counts. The rearrangement links TRBV28 to TRBJ2-7; D call uncertain. The CDR3 totals 12 residues. The V end was cut by 3 bases, the J end by 4 bases, with 7 bases between. The germline V gene encodes CDR1 MDHEN and CDR2 SYDVKM. CDR3 protein: CASSFGRYEQYF. The CDR3 nucleotides are TGTGCCAGCAGTTTTGGTCGGTACGAGCAGTACTTC.

V is TRBV30 and J is TRBJ2-5; D is ambiguous. Germline CDR1 reads GTSNPN; CDR2 reads SVGIG (reference sequence). Trimming stripped 3 bases from V and 1 base from J, with 6 bases between. The CDR3 sequence is 12 residues long. In DNA, the CDR3 is TGTGCCTGGAGCGCAATCCAAGAGACCCAGTACTTC. The encoded protein is CAWSAIQETQYF.

This chain links TRBV30 with TRBJ1-1, with D perhaps matching TRBD1 (6 bases). The CDR3 runs 13 residues. Germline CDR1 and CDR2: GTSNPN and SVGIG (reference sequence). V was trimmed by 2 bases and J by 1 base, leaving 8 bases between them. The CDR3 nucleotides read TGTGCCTGGAGTACAGGGCAGAACACTGAAGCTTTCTTT. It translates to CAWSTGQNTEAFF.

This clone was recorded a few times. The chain combines TRBV30 with TRBJ1-1, with TRBD1 matching over 7 bases. V shed 0 bases and J 5 bases; nucleotides not matched to a gene: 0. The CDR3 spans 12 residues. Germline CDR1 reads GTSNPN; CDR2 reads SVGIG (reference sequence). The CDR3 region is CAWSVQGTEAFF. CDR3 nucleotides: TGTGCCTGGAGTGTACAGGGGACTGAAGCTTTCTTT.

The chain recombines TRBV6-1 with TRBJ1-5; weak D call: TRBD1 (5 bases). The CDR3 runs to 13 residues. Germline-derived CDR1 and CDR2 are MNHNS and SASEGT. The germline V and J ends were trimmed by 1 base and 6 bases, with 7 bases remaining between them. In nucleotides, the CDR3 is TGTGCCAGCAGTGAAGAGAGGGGTCAGCCCCAGCATTTT. Its protein is CASSEERGQPQHF.

This clone was detected a few times. The V and J genes are TRBV30 and TRBJ1-5; a possible D gene is TRBD1 (5 bases). From germline, CDR1 is GTSNPN and CDR2 SVGIG (reference sequence). Trimming took 3 bases from V and 4 from J, leaving 10 bases between them. The CDR3 runs 13 residues. The CDR3 is CAWRGPPNQPQHF. CDR3 bases: TGTGCCTGGAGGGGGCCTCCTAATCAGCCCCAGCATTTT.

This chain uses TRBV30 with TRBJ2-7, with 9 bases identical to TRBD1. CDR3 length: 14 amino acids. J gave up 2 bases and V 1 base, and 3 bases lay outside the gene matches. Germline V CDR1 and CDR2: GTSNPN, SVGIG (reference sequence). The CDR3 nucleotides read TGTGCCTGGAGTGCCGGGACAGGGACCTACGAGCAGTACTTC. This encodes CAWSAGTGTYEQYF.

This clone turned up a few times. The chain joins TRBV30 to TRBJ1-6, with a weak D call TRBD1 (5 bases). V was shortened by 3 bases and J by 7 bases, with 10 bases between the two germline ends. There are 13 residues in the CDR3. From germline, CDR1 is GTSNPN and CDR2 SVGIG (reference sequence). CDR3 nucleotides: TGTGCCTGGAGAGGGACGGACAATTCACCCCTCCACTTT. Protein product: CAWRGTDNSPLHF.

The gene calls are TRBV4-3 and TRBJ2-7, with a possible D match to TRBD1 (5 bases). V lost 2 bases and J lost 0, with 8 bases in between. Germline V gene lookup returns CDR1 LGHNA and CDR2 YSLEER. CDR3 size: 14 residues. The CDR3 DNA reads as TGCGCCAGCAGCCAAAGGACAAGCTCCTACGAGCAGTACTTC. Its protein is CASSQRTSSYEQYF.

This clone was seen only a few times. This chain joins TRBV6-5 and TRBJ1-4; D ambiguous. This CDR3 contains 12 residues. From germline, CDR1 is MNHEY and CDR2 SVGAGI. Deletions cut 6 bases from V and 7 bases from J, with 9 bases between. In DNA, the CDR3 is TGTGCCAGCAGCGAAAAAAGTGAAAAACTGTTTTTT. This translates into CASSEKSEKLFF.

This clone was seen once. The V gene is TRBV4-3, the J gene TRBJ2-7, with D hard to call. Per germline, CDR1 LGHNA and CDR2 YSLEER. The CDR3 has 15 amino acids. V was cut by 0 bases and J by 4 bases, with 13 bases left in between. CDR3 protein: CASSQDRSQRYEQYF. The CDR3 DNA reads as TGCGCCAGCAGCCAAGATCGTAGCCAAAGGTACGAGCAGTACTTC.

There are a few counts of this clone. V gene TRBV27 combines with J gene TRBJ2-7; 9 positions agree with TRBD1. This CDR3 has 15 residues. The ends lost 4 bases at V and 5 bases at J; junction bases unmatched: 9. Germline loops: CDR1 MNHEY, CDR2 SMNVEV (reference sequence). The CDR3 DNA follows: TGTGCCAGCAGTTCCCGGGACAGGGCCCTGCACGAGCAGTACTTC. The encoded protein is CASSSRDRALHEQYF.

This clone was observed a handful of times. J is TRBJ2-3 and V is TRBV7-9; D may match TRBD1 or TRBD2 (6 bases each). Germline V gives CDR1 SEHNR, CDR2 FQNEAQ (reference sequence). Trimming took off 2 bases at V and 5 bases at J, with 11 bases between the two ends. This CDR3 spans 14 amino acids. The DNA of the CDR3 is TGTGCCAGCAGCTTACCGGGGGCGGGAGATACGCAGTATTTT. Its protein product is CASSLPGAGDTQYF.

CDR3 DNA sequence: TGTGCCAGCAGTTCCTCACTAGCGGGAGGATACGAGCAGTACTTC. Translated, it gives CASSSSLAGGYEQYF. V and J are TRBV28 and TRBJ2-7, with TRBD2 identical over 12 bases. CDR1 and CDR2 (germline): MDHEN, SYDVKM. CDR3 length: 15 amino acids. V was clipped by 4 bases and J by 4 bases; unmatched bases: 5.

This clone appeared a few times. The CDR3 loop reads CASTSTYTGELFF. The CDR3 bases are TGCGCCAGCACTTCCACCTACACCGGGGAGCTGTTTTTT. This sequence joins TRBV5-1 and TRBJ2-2, with D uncertain. The CDR3 totals 13 residues. Germline assignment: CDR1 SGHRS and CDR2 YFSETQ. The V and J ends lost 6 bases and 3 bases respectively, with 9 bases between them. The complete variable domain, with remaining parts taken from reference TRBV5-1 and TRBJ2-2, reads KAGVTQTPRYLIKTRGQQVTLSCSPISGHRSVSWYQQTPGQGLQFLFEYFSETQRNKGNFPGRFSGRQFSNSRSEMNVSTLELGDSALYLCASTSTYTGELFFGEGSRLTVL.

This clone appeared a few times. V usage is TRBV28 and J usage is TRBJ2-7, with 9 positions matching TRBD1. From germline, CDR1 is MDHEN and CDR2 SYDVKM. CDR3 length: 13 residues. With 5 bases clipped from V and 4 bases from J, the junction kept 3 bases outside the gene matches. The CDR3 reads CASSIGQGYEQYF. CDR3 in DNA: TGTGCCAGCAGTATCGGACAGGGGTACGAGCAGTACTTC.

The sample holds a few counts of this clone. The chain uses TRBV30 and TRBJ1-5, with TRBD1 as a possible D gene (5 bases). CDR1 is GTSNPN and CDR2 is SVGIG in the germline V gene (reference sequence). Trimming took 5 bases from V and 6 from J, leaving 14 bases between them. The CDR3 contains 13 residues. The CDR3 coding sequence is TGTGCCTGGGGATCCCAGGGAGGTCAGCCCCAGCATTTT. Protein: CAWGSQGGQPQHF.

This clone was seen more than once but under ten times. The genes are TRBV7-9 and TRBJ2-7; D unclear. The germline V gene encodes CDR1 SEHNR and CDR2 FQNEAQ (reference sequence). This CDR3 comprises 11 residues. V was clipped by 2 bases and J by 4 bases, with 3 bases between them. The CDR3 DNA is TGTGCCAGCAGCTTAAGGTACGAGCAGTACTTC. Residues: CASSLRYEQYF. The variable domain in full, with the rest retrieved from reference TRBV7-9 and TRBJ2-7, is DTGVSQNPRHKITKRGQNVTFRCDPISEHNRLYWYRQTLGQGPEFLTYFQNEAQLEKSRLLSDRFSAERPKGSFSTLEIQRTEQGDSAMYLCASSLRYEQYFGPGTRLTVT.

J is TRBJ1-2 and V is TRBV7-3, with TRBD1 identical over 7 bases. The CDR3 totals 17 residues. The trim removed 5 bases at V and 4 bases at J, leaving 16 bases unmatched. CDR1 and CDR2 from the germline V gene are SGHTA and FQGTGA. The CDR3 sequence: CASSPTDRAAGIYGYTF. CDR3 coding DNA: TGTGCCAGCAGCCCAACCGACAGGGCGGCAGGGATCTATGGCTACACCTTC.

The chain links TRBV30 to TRBJ1-2; tentative D call: TRBD1 (6 bases). V was clipped by 8 bases and J by 8 bases, with 21 bases between them. From germline, CDR1 is GTSNPN and CDR2 SVGIG (reference sequence). This CDR3 is built from 13 residues. This chain's CDR3 is CAAREGGTWGYTF. CDR3 DNA sequence: TGTGCCGCCCGGGAGGGGGGGACTTGGGGCTACACCTTC.

The chain employs TRBV4-1 and TRBJ1-3; D not certain. Per the germline V gene, CDR1 is MGHRA and CDR2 is YSYEKL. The ends were cut back, 1 base at V and 5 bases at J, with 3 bases in the middle. The CDR3 loop spans 12 amino acids. The CDR3 here is CASSQGRNTIYF. CDR3 bases: TGCGCCAGCAGCCAAGGTAGAAACACCATATATTTT.

The chain joins TRBV30 to TRBJ2-7; no firm D call. CDR3 size: 15 residues. The V gene's germline CDR1 is GTSNPN and CDR2 SVGIG (reference sequence). With 0 bases removed from V and 3 bases from J, the gap between germline ends came to 15 bases. The CDR3 spells CAWSVGSGILYEQYF. The CDR3 DNA follows: TGTGCCTGGAGTGTAGGCTCTGGTATTCTCTACGAGCAGTACTTC. Supplemented by reference TRBV30 and TRBJ2-7, the full variable domain reads SQTIHQWPATLVQPVGSPLSLECTVEGTSNPNLYWYRQAAGRGLQLLFYSVGIGQISSEVPQNLSASRPQDRQFILSSKKLLLSDSGFYLCAWSVGSGILYEQYFGPGTRLTVT.

This clone has a handful of counts. The chain joins TRBV4-3 to TRBJ1-6; 7 nucleotides agree with TRBD1. Germline-derived CDR1 and CDR2 are LGHNA and YSLEER. V lost 3 bases and J lost 4; bases outside the gene matches: 3. This CDR3 is 15 amino acids long. CDR3 in DNA: TGCGCCAGCAGCCAGCCGGGACAGTATAATTCACCCCTCCACTTT. It codes for CASSQPGQYNSPLHF.